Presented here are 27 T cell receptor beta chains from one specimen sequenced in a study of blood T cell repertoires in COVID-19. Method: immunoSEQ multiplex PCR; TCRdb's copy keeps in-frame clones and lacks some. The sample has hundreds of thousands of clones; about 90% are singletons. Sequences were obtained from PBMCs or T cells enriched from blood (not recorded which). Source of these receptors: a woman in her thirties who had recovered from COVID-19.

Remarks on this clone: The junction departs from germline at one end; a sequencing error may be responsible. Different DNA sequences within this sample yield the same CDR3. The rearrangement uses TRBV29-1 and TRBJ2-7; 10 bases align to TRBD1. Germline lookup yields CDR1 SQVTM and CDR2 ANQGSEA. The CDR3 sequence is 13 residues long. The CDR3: CSVEGQGGYEQYF. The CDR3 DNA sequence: TGCAGCGTGGAAGGACAGGGGGGGTACGAGCAGTACTTC.

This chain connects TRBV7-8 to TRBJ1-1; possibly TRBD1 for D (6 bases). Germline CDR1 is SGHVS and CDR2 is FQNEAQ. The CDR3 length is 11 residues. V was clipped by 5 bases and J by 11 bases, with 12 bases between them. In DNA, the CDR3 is TGTGCCAGCAGCGCCGACAGGTCGGCTTTCTTT. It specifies CASSADRSAFF.

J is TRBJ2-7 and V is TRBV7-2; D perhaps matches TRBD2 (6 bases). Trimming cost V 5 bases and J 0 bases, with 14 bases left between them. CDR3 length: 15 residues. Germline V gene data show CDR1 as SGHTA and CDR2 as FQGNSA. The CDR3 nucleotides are TGTGCCAGCAGCCCGGAGGCGGGACTCTCCTACGAGCAGTACTTC. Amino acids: CASSPEAGLSYEQYF.

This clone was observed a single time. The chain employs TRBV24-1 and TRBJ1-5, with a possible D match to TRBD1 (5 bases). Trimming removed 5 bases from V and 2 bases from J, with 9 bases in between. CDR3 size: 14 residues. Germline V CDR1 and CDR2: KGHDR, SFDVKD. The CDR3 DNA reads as TGTGCCACCAGTGGCGGGGGTGGCAATCAGCCCCAGCATTTT. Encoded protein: CATSGGGGNQPQHF.

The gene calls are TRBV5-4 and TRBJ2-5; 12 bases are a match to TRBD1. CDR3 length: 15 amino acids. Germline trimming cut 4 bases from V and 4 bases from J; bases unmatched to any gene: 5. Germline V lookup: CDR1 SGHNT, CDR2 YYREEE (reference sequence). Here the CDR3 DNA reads TGTGCCAGCAGCGGGGACAGGGGGCGTCGAGAGACCCAGTACTTC. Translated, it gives CASSGDRGRRETQYF.

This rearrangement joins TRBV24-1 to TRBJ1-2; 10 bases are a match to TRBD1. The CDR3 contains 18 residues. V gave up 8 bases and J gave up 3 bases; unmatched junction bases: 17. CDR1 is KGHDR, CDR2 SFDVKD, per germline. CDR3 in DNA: TGTGCCACCAAAAAACACGGGACAGGGGACGTTTGGGACTATGGCTACACCTTC. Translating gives CATKKHGTGDVWDYGYTF.

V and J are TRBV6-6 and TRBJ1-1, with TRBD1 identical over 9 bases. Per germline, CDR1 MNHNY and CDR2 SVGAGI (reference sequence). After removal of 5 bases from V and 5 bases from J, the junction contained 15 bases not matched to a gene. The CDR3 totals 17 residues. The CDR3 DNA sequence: TGTGCCAGCAGTCAAAACGGACAGGGGTTGAAGAGGACTGAAGCTTTCTTT. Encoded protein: CASSQNGQGLKRTEAFF.

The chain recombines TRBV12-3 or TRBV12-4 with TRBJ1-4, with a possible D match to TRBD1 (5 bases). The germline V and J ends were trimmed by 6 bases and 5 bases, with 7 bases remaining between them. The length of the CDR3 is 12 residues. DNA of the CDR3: TGTGCCAGCAGCCAGGGAAATGAAAAACTGTTTTTT. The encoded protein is CASSQGNEKLFF.

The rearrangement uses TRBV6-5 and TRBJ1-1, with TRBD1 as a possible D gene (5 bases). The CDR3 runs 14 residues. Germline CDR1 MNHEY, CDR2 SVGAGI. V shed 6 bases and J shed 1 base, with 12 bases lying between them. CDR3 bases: TGTGCCAGCAGCCCGCCCGGACAGAACACTGAAGCTTTCTTT. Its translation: CASSPPGQNTEAFF.

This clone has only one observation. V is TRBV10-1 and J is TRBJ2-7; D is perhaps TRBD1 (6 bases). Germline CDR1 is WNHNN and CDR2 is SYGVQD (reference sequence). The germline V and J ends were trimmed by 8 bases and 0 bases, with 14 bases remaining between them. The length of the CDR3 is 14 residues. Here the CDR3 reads CASRKGQVSYEQYF. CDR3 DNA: TGCGCCAGCCGAAAGGGACAAGTCTCCTACGAGCAGTACTTC.

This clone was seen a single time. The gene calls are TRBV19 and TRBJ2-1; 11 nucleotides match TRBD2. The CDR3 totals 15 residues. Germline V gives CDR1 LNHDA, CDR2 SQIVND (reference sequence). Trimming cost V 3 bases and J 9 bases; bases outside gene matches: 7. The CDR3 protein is CASSIISGRAGEQFF. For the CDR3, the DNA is TGTGCCAGTAGTATCATTAGCGGGAGGGCCGGTGAGCAGTTCTTC.

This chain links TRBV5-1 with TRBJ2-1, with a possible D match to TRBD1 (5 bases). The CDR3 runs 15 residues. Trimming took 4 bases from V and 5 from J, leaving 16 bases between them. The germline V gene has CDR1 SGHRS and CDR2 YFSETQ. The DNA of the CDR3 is TGCGCCAGCAGCCTGGACCAGGGTGTGGACAATGAGCAGTTCTTC. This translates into CASSLDQGVDNEQFF.

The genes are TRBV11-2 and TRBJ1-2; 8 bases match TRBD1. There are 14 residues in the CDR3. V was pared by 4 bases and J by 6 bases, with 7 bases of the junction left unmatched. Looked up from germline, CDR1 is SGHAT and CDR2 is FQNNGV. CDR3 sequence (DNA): TGTGCCAGCAGCTCTCTCCAGGGGGCTGATGGCTACACCTTC. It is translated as CASSSLQGADGYTF.

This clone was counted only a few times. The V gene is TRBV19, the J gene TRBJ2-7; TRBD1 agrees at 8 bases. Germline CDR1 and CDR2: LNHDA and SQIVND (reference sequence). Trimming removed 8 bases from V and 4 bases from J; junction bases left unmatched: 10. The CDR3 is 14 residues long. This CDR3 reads CASSPGQVVYEQYF. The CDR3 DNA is TGTGCCAGTTCCCCGGGACAGGTCGTTTACGAGCAGTACTTC.

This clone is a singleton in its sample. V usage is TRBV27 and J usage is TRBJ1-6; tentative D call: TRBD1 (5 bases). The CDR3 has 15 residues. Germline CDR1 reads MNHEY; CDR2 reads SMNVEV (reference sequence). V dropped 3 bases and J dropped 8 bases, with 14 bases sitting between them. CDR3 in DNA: TGTGCCAGCAGTTTGGAGGGGAGGGGTCATTCACCCCTCCACTTT. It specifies CASSLEGRGHSPLHF.

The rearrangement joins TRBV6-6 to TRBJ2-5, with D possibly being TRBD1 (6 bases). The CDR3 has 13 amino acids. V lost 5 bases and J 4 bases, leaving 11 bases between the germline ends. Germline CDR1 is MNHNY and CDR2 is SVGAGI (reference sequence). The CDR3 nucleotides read TGTGCCAGCAGTGGCAGGGGTCGAGAGACCCAGTACTTC. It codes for CASSGRGRETQYF.

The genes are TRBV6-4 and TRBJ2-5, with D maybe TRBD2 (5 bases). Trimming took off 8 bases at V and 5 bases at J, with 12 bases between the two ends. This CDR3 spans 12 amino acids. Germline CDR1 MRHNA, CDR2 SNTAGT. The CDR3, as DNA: TGTGCCAGCCTAGCAGGTGGGGAGACCCAGTACTTC. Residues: CASLAGGETQYF.

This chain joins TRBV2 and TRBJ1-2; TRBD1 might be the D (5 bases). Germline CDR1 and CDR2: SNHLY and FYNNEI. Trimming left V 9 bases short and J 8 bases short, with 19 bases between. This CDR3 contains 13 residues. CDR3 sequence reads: CASQGPTLRGYTF. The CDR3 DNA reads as TGTGCCAGTCAGGGTCCTACTTTGAGGGGCTACACCTTC.

The CDR3 sequence is CASSPGGSSGGSETQYF. The CDR3 DNA follows: TGTGCCAGCAGCCCGGGAGGGTCTAGCGGGGGAAGTGAGACCCAGTACTTC. The rearrangement uses TRBV5-8 and TRBJ2-5; TRBD2 aligns across 10 bases. The CDR3 has 17 residues. Germline V lookup: CDR1 SGHTS, CDR2 YDEGEE. With V trimmed by 4 bases and J by 5 bases, 14 bases remained unmatched.

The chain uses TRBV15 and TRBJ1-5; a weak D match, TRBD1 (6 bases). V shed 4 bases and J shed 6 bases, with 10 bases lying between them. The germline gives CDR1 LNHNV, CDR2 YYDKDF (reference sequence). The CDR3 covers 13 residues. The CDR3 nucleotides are TGTGCCACCAGCACACAGGGCAGTCAGCCCCAGCATTTT. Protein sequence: CATSTQGSQPQHF. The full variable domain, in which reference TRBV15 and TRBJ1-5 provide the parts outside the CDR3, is DAMVIQNPRYQVTQFGKPVTLSCSQTLNHNVMYWYQQKSSQAPKLLFHYYDKDFNNEADTPDNFQSRRPNTSFCFLDIRSPGLGDTAMYLCATSTQGSQPQHFGDGTRLSIL.

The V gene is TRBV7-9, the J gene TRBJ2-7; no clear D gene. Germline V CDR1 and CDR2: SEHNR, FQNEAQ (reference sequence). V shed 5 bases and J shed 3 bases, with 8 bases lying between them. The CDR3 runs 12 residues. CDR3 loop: CASSGNGYEQYF. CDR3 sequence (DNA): TGTGCCAGCAGCGGTAACGGCTACGAGCAGTACTTC.

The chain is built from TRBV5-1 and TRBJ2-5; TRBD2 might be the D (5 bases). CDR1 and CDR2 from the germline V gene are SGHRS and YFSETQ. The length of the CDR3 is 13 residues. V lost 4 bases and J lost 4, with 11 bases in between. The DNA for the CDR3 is TGCGCCAGCAGCCTCAGCGGAACAGAGACCCAGTACTTC. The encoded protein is CASSLSGTETQYF.

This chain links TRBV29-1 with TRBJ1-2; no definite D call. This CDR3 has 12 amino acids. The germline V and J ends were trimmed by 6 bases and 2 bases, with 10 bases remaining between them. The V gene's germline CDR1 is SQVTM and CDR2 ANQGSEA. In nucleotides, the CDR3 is TGCAGCGTCCTTGACGGGAACTATGGCTACACCTTC. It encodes CSVLDGNYGYTF.

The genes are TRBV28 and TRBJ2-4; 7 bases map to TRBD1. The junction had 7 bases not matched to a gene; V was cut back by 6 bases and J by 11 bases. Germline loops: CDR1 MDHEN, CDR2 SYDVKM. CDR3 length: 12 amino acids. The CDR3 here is CASSQTGLVQYF. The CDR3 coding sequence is TGTGCCAGCAGCCAGACAGGGCTCGTTCAGTACTTC.

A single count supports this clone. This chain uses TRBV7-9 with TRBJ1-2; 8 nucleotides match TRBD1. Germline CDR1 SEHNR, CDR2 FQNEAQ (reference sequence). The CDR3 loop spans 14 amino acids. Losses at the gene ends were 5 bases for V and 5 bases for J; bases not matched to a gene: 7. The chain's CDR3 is CASSIQGAWYGYTF. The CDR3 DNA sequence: TGTGCCAGCAGCATTCAGGGGGCGTGGTATGGCTACACCTTC.

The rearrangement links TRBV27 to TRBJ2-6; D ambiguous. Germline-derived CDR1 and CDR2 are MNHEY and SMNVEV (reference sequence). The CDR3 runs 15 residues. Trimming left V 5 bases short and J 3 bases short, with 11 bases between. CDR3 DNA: TGTGCCAGCAGTCCCACCCCGGGTGGGGCCAACGTCCTGACTTTC. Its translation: CASSPTPGGANVLTF.

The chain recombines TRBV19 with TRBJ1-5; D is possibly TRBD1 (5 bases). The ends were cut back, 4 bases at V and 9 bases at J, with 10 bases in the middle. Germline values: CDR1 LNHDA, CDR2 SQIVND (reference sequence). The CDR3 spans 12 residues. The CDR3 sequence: CASSTHTGPQHF. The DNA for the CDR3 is TGTGCCAGTAGTACCCATACAGGGCCCCAGCATTTT. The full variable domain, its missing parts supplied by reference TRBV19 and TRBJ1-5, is DGGITQSPKYLFRKEGQNVTLSCEQNLNHDAMYWYRQDPGQGLRLIYYSQIVNDFQKGDIAEGYSVSREKKESFPLTVTSAQKNPTAFYLCASSTHTGPQHFGDGTRLSIL.